This T cell receptor beta chain was recorded in a study of shared clonotypes between healthy human individuals. General study findings and limits: Naive CD4 clonotype sharing across a handful of donors was 4% to 5%. Generally, naive subsets came out with larger estimated richness than memory subsets.

The donors were adults (healthy and HIV-negative) with no recent acute infections or vaccinations. Trimming shortened V by 4 bases and J by 1 base, and 4 bases separated the two germline ends. The CDR3 is made up of 12 amino acids. CDR1 WNHNN and CDR2 SYGVQD come from the germline V gene (reference sequence). Points on this clone: What it binds is unknown.

Evenly divided among several immunoSEQ plates was the genomic DNA of each subset. Method: immunoSEQ multiplex PCR; TCRdb's copy keeps in-frame clones and lacks some. The sample consists of about 980,000 clones, around three quarters of them appearing once. This TCR derives from a man between 18 and 35 years old in good health. The specimen sequenced was memory CD4+ T cells sorted from blood. The subset is: CD45RA-negative fraction. This chain links TRBV10-1 with TRBJ1-1; D is ambiguous. This CDR3 reads CASSAQNTEAFF. The CDR3 DNA reads TGCGCCAGCAGTGCTCAGAACACTGAAGCTTTCTTT.